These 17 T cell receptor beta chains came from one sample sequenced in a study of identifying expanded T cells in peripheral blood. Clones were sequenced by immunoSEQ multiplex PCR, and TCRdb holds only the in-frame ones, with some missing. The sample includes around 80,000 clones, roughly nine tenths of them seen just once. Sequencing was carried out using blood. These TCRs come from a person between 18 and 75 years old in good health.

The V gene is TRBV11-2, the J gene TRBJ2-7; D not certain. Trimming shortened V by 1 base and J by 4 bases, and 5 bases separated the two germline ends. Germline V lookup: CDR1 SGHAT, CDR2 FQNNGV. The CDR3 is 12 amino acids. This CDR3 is CASSLVLYEQYF. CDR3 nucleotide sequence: TGTGCCAGCAGCTTAGTCCTTTACGAGCAGTACTTC.

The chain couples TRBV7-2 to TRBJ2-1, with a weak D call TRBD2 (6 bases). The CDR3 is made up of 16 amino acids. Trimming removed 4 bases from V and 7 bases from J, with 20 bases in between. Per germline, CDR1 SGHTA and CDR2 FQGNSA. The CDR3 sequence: CASSSLLALVSNEQFF. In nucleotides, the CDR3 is TGTGCCAGCAGCTCGCTACTAGCCCTGGTCTCGAATGAGCAGTTCTTC.

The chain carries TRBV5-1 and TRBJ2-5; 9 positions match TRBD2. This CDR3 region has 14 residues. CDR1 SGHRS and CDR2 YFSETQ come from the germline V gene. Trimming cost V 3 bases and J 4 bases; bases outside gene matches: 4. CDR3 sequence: CASSWELAGETQYF. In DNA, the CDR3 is TGCGCCAGCAGCTGGGAACTAGCGGGAGAGACCCAGTACTTC.

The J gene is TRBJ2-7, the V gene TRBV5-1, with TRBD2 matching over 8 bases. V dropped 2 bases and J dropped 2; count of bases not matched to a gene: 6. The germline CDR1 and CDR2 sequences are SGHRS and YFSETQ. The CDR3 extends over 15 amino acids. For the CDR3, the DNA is TGCGCCAGCAGCTTCCTAGCGGGTGAGACCTACGAGCAGTACTTC. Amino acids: CASSFLAGETYEQYF.

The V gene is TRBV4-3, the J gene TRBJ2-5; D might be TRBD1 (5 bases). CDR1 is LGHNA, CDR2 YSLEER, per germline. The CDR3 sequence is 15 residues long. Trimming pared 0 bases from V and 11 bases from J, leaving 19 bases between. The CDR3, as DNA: TGCGCCAGCAGCCAAGATAGACAGCTGTTACGTGAGCAGTACTTC. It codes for CASSQDRQLLREQYF.

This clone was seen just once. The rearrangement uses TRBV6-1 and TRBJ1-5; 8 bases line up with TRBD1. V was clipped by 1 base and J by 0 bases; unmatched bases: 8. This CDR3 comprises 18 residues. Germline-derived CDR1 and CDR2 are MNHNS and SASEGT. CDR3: CASSEGTGNPLSNQPQHF. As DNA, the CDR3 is TGTGCCAGCAGTGAAGGGACAGGGAATCCACTTAGCAATCAGCCCCAGCATTTT.

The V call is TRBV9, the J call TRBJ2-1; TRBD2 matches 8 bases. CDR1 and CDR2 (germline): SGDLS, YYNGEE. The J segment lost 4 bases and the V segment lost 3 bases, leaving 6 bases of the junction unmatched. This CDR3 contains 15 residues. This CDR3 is CASSAAGGQYNEQFF. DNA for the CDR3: TGTGCCAGCAGCGCCGCGGGGGGCCAATACAATGAGCAGTTCTTC.

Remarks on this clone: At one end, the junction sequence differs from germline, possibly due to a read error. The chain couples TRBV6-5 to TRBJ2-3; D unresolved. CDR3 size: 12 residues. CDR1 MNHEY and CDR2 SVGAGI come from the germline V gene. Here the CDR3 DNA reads TGTGTCAGCACCGGTTCCCACAATACGCAGTATTTT. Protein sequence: CVSTGSHNTQYF.

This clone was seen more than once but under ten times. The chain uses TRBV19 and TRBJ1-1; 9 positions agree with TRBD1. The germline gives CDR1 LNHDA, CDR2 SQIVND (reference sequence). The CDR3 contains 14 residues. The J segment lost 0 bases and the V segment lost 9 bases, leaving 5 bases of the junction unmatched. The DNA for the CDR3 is TGTGCCAGCCGGGACAGGGCCGTGAACACTGAAGCTTTCTTT. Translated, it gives CASRDRAVNTEAFF.

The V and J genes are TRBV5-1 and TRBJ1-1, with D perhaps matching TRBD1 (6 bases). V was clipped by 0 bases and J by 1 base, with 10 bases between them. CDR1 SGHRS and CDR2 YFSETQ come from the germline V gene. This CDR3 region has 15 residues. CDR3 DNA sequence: TGCGCCAGCAGCTTGGCCGGACAGAAGAACACTGAAGCTTTCTTT. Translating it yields CASSLAGQKNTEAFF.

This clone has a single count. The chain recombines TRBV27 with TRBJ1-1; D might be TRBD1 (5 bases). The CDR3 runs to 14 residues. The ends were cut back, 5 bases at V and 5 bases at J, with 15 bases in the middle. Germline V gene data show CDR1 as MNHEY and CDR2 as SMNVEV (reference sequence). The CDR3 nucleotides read TGTGCCAGCAGTCCCCACCAGGGTTTTACTGAAGCTTTCTTT. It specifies CASSPHQGFTEAFF.

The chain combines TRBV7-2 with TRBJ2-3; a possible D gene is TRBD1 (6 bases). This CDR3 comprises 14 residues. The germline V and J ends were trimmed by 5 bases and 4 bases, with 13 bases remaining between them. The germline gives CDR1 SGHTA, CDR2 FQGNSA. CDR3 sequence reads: CASSPEGDADTQYF. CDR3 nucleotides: TGTGCCAGCAGCCCAGAGGGGGACGCAGATACGCAGTATTTT.

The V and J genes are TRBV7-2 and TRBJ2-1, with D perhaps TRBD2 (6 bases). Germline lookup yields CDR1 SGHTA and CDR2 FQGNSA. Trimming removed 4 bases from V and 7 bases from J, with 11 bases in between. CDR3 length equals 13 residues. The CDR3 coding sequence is TGTGCCAGCAGCTCCCAGGCGGGGAATGAGCAGTTCTTC. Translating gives CASSSQAGNEQFF.

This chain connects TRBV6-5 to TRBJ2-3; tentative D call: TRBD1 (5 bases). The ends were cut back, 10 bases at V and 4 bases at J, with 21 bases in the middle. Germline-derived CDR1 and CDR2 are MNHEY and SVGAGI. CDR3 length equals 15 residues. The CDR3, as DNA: TGTGCCACCCTGGGTATCAGGGCCGGATCAGATACGCAGTATTTT. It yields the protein CATLGIRAGSDTQYF.

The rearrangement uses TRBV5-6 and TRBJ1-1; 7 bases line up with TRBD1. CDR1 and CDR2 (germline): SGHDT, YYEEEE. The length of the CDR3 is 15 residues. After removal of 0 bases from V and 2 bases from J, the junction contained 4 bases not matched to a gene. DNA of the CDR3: TGTGCCAGCAGCTTGGCCAAAGGGGGCAACACTGAAGCTTTCTTT. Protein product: CASSLAKGGNTEAFF.

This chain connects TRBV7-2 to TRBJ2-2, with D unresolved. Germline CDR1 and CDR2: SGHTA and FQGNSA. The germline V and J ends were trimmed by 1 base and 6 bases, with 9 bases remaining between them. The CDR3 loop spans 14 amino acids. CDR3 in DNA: TGTGCCAGCAGCTTAGTGTGGGCCGCCGGGGAGCTGTTTTTT. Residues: CASSLVWAAGELFF.

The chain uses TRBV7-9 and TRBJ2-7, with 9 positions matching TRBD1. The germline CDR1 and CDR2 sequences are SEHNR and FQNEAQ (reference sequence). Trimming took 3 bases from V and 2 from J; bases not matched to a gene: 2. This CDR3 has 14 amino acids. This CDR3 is CASSFGTGTYEQYF. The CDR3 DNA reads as TGTGCCAGCAGCTTCGGGACAGGGACCTACGAGCAGTACTTC.